A single sample is the source of the 21 T cell receptor beta chains below, sequenced in a study of vaccination and CD4 T cells after COVID-19. Sequenced with the Oncomine TCR Beta short-read assay was DNA taken from cultured CD4+ T cells. TCRdb reanalysed the PCR reads using MiXCR and keeps one entry per CDR3 protein. The sample yields some 19,000 distinct CDR3 sequences, approximately 37% seen once. Treatment denoted: roughly ten-day PBMC culture with coronavirus spike peptide pools or control peptides (ViraFEST assay). These receptors have no known antigen. The sequenced sample was cultured CD4+ T cells from blood. These receptors were obtained from a human donor with COVID-19.

This sequence joins TRBV6-1 and TRBJ2-1, with D perhaps TRBD1 or TRBD2 (5 bases each). The length of the CDR3 is 15 residues. The V gene lost 6 bases and the J gene lost 7 bases, with 19 bases spanning the gap. Germline values: CDR1 MNHNS, CDR2 SASEGT. The CDR3 region is CASRTLGGSRNEQFF. CDR3 nucleotide sequence: TGTGCCAGCAGGACCCTTGGGGGATCTAGGAATGAGCAGTTCTTC.

The chain uses TRBV11-2 and TRBJ2-7, with D tentatively TRBD1 (7 bases). Germline V CDR1 and CDR2: SGHAT, FQNNGV. The CDR3 loop spans 14 amino acids. Trimming took 5 bases from V and 4 from J, leaving 15 bases between them. The CDR3 sequence is CASSVTTGRYEQYF. CDR3 in DNA: TGTGCCAGCAGCGTAACGACAGGGAGGTACGAGCAGTACTTC.

This chain connects TRBV20-1 to TRBJ1-6; 7 bases align to TRBD1. Germline CDR1 reads DFQATT; CDR2 reads SNEGSKA (reference sequence). V dropped 7 bases and J dropped 7; count of bases not matched to a gene: 19. The CDR3 consists of 17 residues. CDR3 DNA sequence: TGCAGTGTCCAGGGAGCGACAGGGAGATTGTGGAATTCACCCCTCCACTTT. Translating gives CSVQGATGRLWNSPLHF.

The chain has TRBV5-4 and TRBJ1-1; TRBD1 matches at 9 bases. Germline V CDR1 and CDR2: SGHNT, YYREEE (reference sequence). V lost 0 bases to trimming and J lost 9 bases; unmatched junction nucleotides: 3. The CDR3 runs to 13 residues. CDR3 DNA sequence: TGTGCCAGCAGCTTGGGGGGGACAGGGAAAGCTTTCTTT. Amino acid sequence: CASSLGGTGKAFF.

This sequence joins TRBV6-5 and TRBJ1-2; tentatively, D is TRBD1 (6 bases). V gave up 4 bases and J gave up 3 bases, with 6 bases separating them. CDR1 MNHEY and CDR2 SVGAGI come from the germline V gene. The CDR3 covers 12 residues. As DNA, the CDR3 is TGTGCCAGCAGTTCAGGGGACTATGGCTACACCTTC. It encodes CASSSGDYGYTF.

V is TRBV11-3 and J is TRBJ2-7; D uncertain. The V and J ends lost 0 bases and 12 bases respectively, with 24 bases between them. Looked up from germline, CDR1 is SGHNT and CDR2 is YENEEA. This CDR3 region has 16 residues. CDR3 sequence reads: CASSLDSINMVLLLYF. CDR3 nucleotides: TGTGCCAGCAGCTTAGATTCGATAAACATGGTTCTTCTTTTGTACTTC.

The rearrangement links TRBV30 to TRBJ2-1; a weak D match, TRBD2 (5 bases). Germline CDR1 reads GTSNPN; CDR2 reads SVGIG (reference sequence). The CDR3 contains 11 residues. Trimming shortened V by 5 bases and J by 9 bases, and 11 bases separated the two germline ends. The CDR3 protein is CAWGPGSEQFF. In DNA form, the CDR3 reads TGTGCCTGGGGCCCGGGGAGTGAGCAGTTCTTC.

The V gene is TRBV20-1, the J gene TRBJ1-5; 8 nucleotides line up with TRBD1. Germline loops: CDR1 DFQATT, CDR2 SNEGSKA (reference sequence). The CDR3 is 14 residues long. Trimming at V came to 6 bases and at J to 3 bases, leaving 7 bases not matched to a gene. CDR3 nucleotide sequence: TGCAGTGCCCACGCGACAGGGGCCAATCAGCCCCAGCATTTT. This translates into CSAHATGANQPQHF.

By sample fraction, this clonotype is medium-sized. The chain combines TRBV15 with TRBJ2-2; TRBD2 agrees at 7 bases. The CDR3 runs to 14 residues. The V and J ends lost 6 bases and 6 bases, in that order; junction bases with no gene match: 7. In germline, CDR1 is LNHNV, CDR2 YYDKDF (reference sequence). The CDR3 nucleotides are TGTGCCACCAGAGGAGCTAGCGGTCCCGGGGAGCTGTTTTTT. Encoded protein: CATRGASGPGELFF.

V gene TRBV27 combines with J gene TRBJ2-5, with 7 bases matching TRBD2. The V gene end was trimmed by 4 bases and the J gene end by 2 bases; junction bases not matched to a gene: 7. Per the germline V gene, CDR1 is MNHEY and CDR2 is SMNVEV (reference sequence). The CDR3 covers 15 residues. The CDR3 region is CASSSGLVGQETQYF. CDR3 DNA: TGTGCCAGCAGTTCCGGACTAGTCGGGCAAGAGACCCAGTACTTC.

The chain joins TRBV25-1 to TRBJ1-4; no definite D call. Trimming took off 3 bases at V and 0 bases at J, with 8 bases between the two ends. This CDR3 is 15 amino acids long. CDR1 and CDR2 from the germline V gene are MGHDK and SYGVNS. CDR3 DNA sequence: TGTGCCAGCAGTGATTACAGCACAACTAATGAAAAACTGTTTTTT. This gives the protein CASSDYSTTNEKLFF.

This clonotype was counted only a few times. The V gene is TRBV10-1, the J gene TRBJ1-1, with TRBD1 matching 8 bases. V lost 2 bases to trimming and J lost 8 bases; unmatched junction nucleotides: 4. The CDR3 extends over 13 amino acids. Per the germline V gene, CDR1 is WNHNN and CDR2 is SYGVQD (reference sequence). CDR3 amino acids: CASSEAGGSEAFF. Here the CDR3 DNA reads TGCGCCAGCAGTGAGGCAGGGGGCAGCGAAGCTTTCTTT.

CDR3 loop: CASSGTGLGTEAFF. CDR3 nucleotides: TGTGCCAGCAGTGGGACAGGACTGGGGACTGAAGCTTTCTTT. V gene TRBV2 combines with J gene TRBJ1-1; 7 bases agree with TRBD1. After removal of 4 bases from V and 5 bases from J, the junction contained 7 bases not matched to a gene. The V gene's germline CDR1 is SNHLY and CDR2 FYNNEI. The CDR3 has 14 residues.

This clonotype was seen more than once but under ten times. This chain uses TRBV6-2 or TRBV6-3 with TRBJ1-6; TRBD1 matches at 10 bases. CDR1 and CDR2 (germline): MNHEY, SVGEGT. There are 16 residues in the CDR3. Trimming at V came to 6 bases and at J to 14 bases, leaving 16 bases not matched to a gene. This CDR3 reads CASRSGGTGASSTLHF. Here the CDR3 DNA reads TGTGCCAGCAGGAGTGGTGGGACAGGGGCATCTTCGACCCTCCACTTT.

V gene TRBV6-1 combines with J gene TRBJ1-2; D perhaps matches TRBD1 (5 bases). Germline CDR1 MNHNS, CDR2 SASEGT. This CDR3 has 13 residues. V was shortened by 7 bases and J by 2 bases, with 11 bases between the two germline ends. CDR3 bases: TGTGCCAGCACCCCTGACAGAAACTATGGCTACACCTTC. This encodes CASTPDRNYGYTF.

The chain recombines TRBV19 with TRBJ2-7, with D maybe TRBD1 (6 bases). Trimming cost V 3 bases and J 1 base, with 19 bases left between them. CDR1 LNHDA and CDR2 SQIVND come from the germline V gene (reference sequence). The CDR3 has 17 residues. The CDR3: CASSISGRGRRSYEQYF. The CDR3 DNA follows: TGTGCCAGTAGTATTTCTGGCAGGGGCCGGAGGTCCTACGAGCAGTACTTC.

CDR3 loop: CASSVGQHNSPLHF. The CDR3 DNA reads as TGTGCCAGCAGCGTAGGACAGCATAATTCACCCCTCCACTTT. This chain connects TRBV9 to TRBJ1-6; TRBD1 is a possible D gene (5 bases). This CDR3 is 14 amino acids long. Germline V lookup: CDR1 SGDLS, CDR2 YYNGEE. Trimming stripped 0 bases from V and 5 bases from J, with 6 bases between.

V is TRBV6-2 or TRBV6-3 and J is TRBJ2-7; the match to TRBD2 covers 7 bases. The trim removed 2 bases at V and 4 bases at J, leaving 2 bases unmatched. The CDR3 spans 13 residues. Looked up from germline, CDR1 is MNHEY and CDR2 is SVGEGT. The chain's CDR3 is CASSYPRGYEQYF. The DNA for the CDR3 is TGTGCCAGCAGTTACCCGCGGGGGTACGAGCAGTACTTC.

The V gene is TRBV20-1, the J gene TRBJ2-7, with D possibly TRBD1 on 5 matching bases. This CDR3 has 13 amino acids. CDR1 and CDR2 from the germline V gene are DFQATT and SNEGSKA (reference sequence). The ends were cut back, 0 bases at V and 6 bases at J, with 12 bases in the middle. The CDR3 region has the DNA TGCAGTGCTAGAGATCCAGGGAAGGGCGAGCAGTACTTC. Protein product: CSARDPGKGEQYF.

This rearrangement joins TRBV7-9 to TRBJ1-5; perhaps TRBD1 as D (6 bases). With 5 bases removed from V and 7 bases from J, the gap between germline ends came to 15 bases. Germline CDR1 and CDR2: SEHNR and FQNEAQ (reference sequence). The CDR3 runs 14 residues. The CDR3 coding sequence is TGTGCCAGCAGCCTTGGATCGCAGGGGCAGCCCCAGCATTTT. As protein: CASSLGSQGQPQHF. The full variable domain, its missing parts supplied by reference TRBV7-9 and TRBJ1-5, is DTGVSQNPRHKITKRGQNVTFRCDPISEHNRLYWYRQTLGQGPEFLTYFQNEAQLEKSRLLSDRFSAERPKGSFSTLEIQRTEQGDSAMYLCASSLGSQGQPQHFGDGTRLSIL.

This chain uses TRBV6-1 with TRBJ2-3, with a tentative D call TRBD1 (6 bases). V lost 6 bases to trimming and J lost 0 bases, with 16 bases between them. The CDR3 is 16 amino acids. Germline V gives CDR1 MNHNS, CDR2 SASEGT. The CDR3 sequence is CASSPLGTISTDTQYF. The CDR3 DNA reads TGTGCCAGCAGCCCTCTCGGGACAATTAGCACAGATACGCAGTATTTT.